This paragraph reports one TCR beta chain. Its target is unknown. All patients experienced relapse after autologous stem cell transplantation, and brentuximab vedotin exposure was variable. These data belong to a study of PD-1 blockade in classical Hodgkin lymphoma. Regarding the study as a whole: The study reported lower baseline TCR diversity in newly diagnosed patients than in healthy donors. The diversity seen at baseline in complete responders resembled that of newly diagnosed patients.

Sequenced by immunoSEQ multiplex PCR; TCRdb stores in-frame clones only, minus some. The sample has more than 40,000 clones; about nine tenths are singletons. Germline V lookup: CDR1 MDHEN, CDR2 SYDVKM. The CDR3 covers 10 residues. The V end lost 8 bases, the J end lost 12 bases, and 13 bases lay between the germline ends. The specimen was peripheral blood mononuclear cells (PBMCs), collected at baseline. This chain connects TRBV28 to TRBJ1-1; a possible D gene is TRBD1 (6 bases). The receptor comes from a human donor with classical Hodgkin lymphoma. Here the CDR3 DNA reads TGTGCCAGCCGGCAGGGGAGTTCTTTCTTT. This sequence encodes CASRQGSSFF.